One sample yielded the 20 T cell receptor beta chains listed below, sequenced in a study of control samples from healthy donors and cancer patients. Clones were read by immunoSEQ multiplex PCR, and TCRdb kept only the in-frame ones, dropping some. The profile shows about 180,000 clones, 90% of them singletons. Input material: blood. Source of these receptors: a woman aged 45-65 years in good health.

In DNA, the CDR3 is TGCGCCAGCAGCCAAGAACAGATACAGGGAGGATCCTACGAGCAGTACTTC. Its protein is CASSQEQIQGGSYEQYF. The chain has TRBV4-3 and TRBJ2-7, with D perhaps given as TRBD1 or TRBD2 (6 bases each). Trimming removed 0 bases at V and 1 base at J, with 16 bases between. This CDR3 has 17 residues. Germline CDR1 is LGHNA and CDR2 is YSLEER.

The V and J genes are TRBV30 and TRBJ1-1; D is possibly TRBD1 (6 bases). The CDR3 consists of 14 residues. The germline V gene encodes CDR1 GTSNPN and CDR2 SVGIG (reference sequence). V dropped 4 bases and J dropped 8 bases, with 20 bases sitting between them. For the CDR3, the DNA is TGTGCCTGGACCCGTACAGGGTTTTCGACGGAAGCTTTCTTT. Protein product: CAWTRTGFSTEAFF.

This chain uses TRBV5-6 with TRBJ2-1; D remains ambiguous. The germline V gene has CDR1 SGHDT and CDR2 YYEEEE. With 2 bases removed from V and 8 bases from J, the gap between germline ends came to 8 bases. CDR3 length equals 12 residues. The CDR3: CASSFAPHEQFF. CDR3 in DNA: TGTGCCAGCAGCTTCGCTCCCCATGAGCAGTTCTTC. Looking up the rest from reference TRBV5-6 and TRBJ2-1 gives the full variable domain: DAGVTQSPTHLIKTRGQQVTLRCSPKSGHDTVSWYQQALGQGPQFIFQYYEEEERQRGNFPDRFSGHQFPNYSSELNVNALLLGDSALYLCASSFAPHEQFFGPGTRLTVL.

The J gene is TRBJ1-2, the V gene TRBV9; D gene uncertain. Trimming shortened V by 4 bases and J by 4 bases, and 20 bases separated the two germline ends. Germline V lookup: CDR1 SGDLS, CDR2 YYNGEE. This CDR3 has 16 amino acids. In DNA form, the CDR3 reads TGTGCCAGCAGCCCCCCCCAATCCAGATCGGGCTATGGCTACACCTTC. Protein product: CASSPPQSRSGYGYTF.

The chain has TRBV7-9 and TRBJ1-2; D is undetermined. This CDR3 spans 14 amino acids. Germline loops: CDR1 SEHNR, CDR2 FQNEAQ (reference sequence). Trimming pared 1 base from V and 0 bases from J, leaving 6 bases between. The CDR3 DNA follows: TGTGCCAGCAGCTTAGGAAGAGCTAACTATGGCTACACCTTC. The encoded protein is CASSLGRANYGYTF.

V is TRBV5-1 and J is TRBJ2-1; D is possibly TRBD1 (6 bases). Germline CDR1 SGHRS, CDR2 YFSETQ. V lost 6 bases and J lost 2, with 12 bases in between. The CDR3 covers 14 residues. The CDR3, as DNA: TGCGCCAGCACTACAGGGTCCCCCTACAATGAGCAGTTCTTC. It is translated as CASTTGSPYNEQFF. Filled out from reference TRBV5-1 and TRBJ2-1, the complete variable domain reads KAGVTQTPRYLIKTRGQQVTLSCSPISGHRSVSWYQQTPGQGLQFLFEYFSETQRNKGNFPGRFSGRQFSNSRSEMNVSTLELGDSALYLCASTTGSPYNEQFFGPGTRLTVL.

This clone appeared a few times. The gene calls are TRBV13 and TRBJ1-3; the D gene is possibly TRBD1 (5 bases). The CDR3 is 14 amino acids. In germline, CDR1 is PRHDT, CDR2 FYEKMQ (reference sequence). V lost 5 bases and J 11 bases, leaving 19 bases between the germline ends. The CDR3 region has the DNA TGTGCCAGCAGCGCACGGGACGCGCGAGGATCCATATATTTT. It yields the protein CASSARDARGSIYF.

The rearrangement uses TRBV7-8 and TRBJ2-3, with TRBD2 matching over 10 bases. Germline V gene lookup returns CDR1 SGHVS and CDR2 FQNEAQ. The length of the CDR3 is 16 residues. The V and J ends lost 5 bases and 2 bases, in that order; junction bases with no gene match: 7. CDR3 loop: CASSLRTSGSTDTQYF. CDR3 nucleotides: TGTGCCAGCAGCCTACGGACTAGCGGATCCACAGATACGCAGTATTTT.

The rearrangement links TRBV19 to TRBJ1-3, with 7 bases aligning to TRBD1. Germline V CDR1 and CDR2: LNHDA, SQIVND (reference sequence). This CDR3 comprises 17 residues. The V segment lost 5 bases and the J segment 0 bases; nucleotides outside the gene matches: 10. CDR3 in amino acids: CASSDGTAALSGNTIYF. The CDR3 nucleotides read TGTGCCAGTAGTGACGGGACAGCGGCTCTCTCTGGAAACACCATATATTTT.

This chain links TRBV7-3 with TRBJ2-5; 8 bases map to TRBD2. The CDR3 runs 13 residues. V lost 5 bases to trimming and J lost 5 bases; unmatched junction nucleotides: 4. In germline, CDR1 is SGHTA, CDR2 FQGTGA. The CDR3 DNA sequence: TGTGCCAGCAGCCACGGGGGGGTCGAGACCCAGTACTTC. Amino acids: CASSHGGVETQYF. Full variable domain (missing parts from reference TRBV7-3 and TRBJ2-5): GAGVSQTPSNKVTEKGKYVELRCDPISGHTALYWYRQSLGQGPEFLIYFQGTGAADDSGLPNDRFFAVRPEGSVSTLKIQRTERGDSAVYLCASSHGGVETQYFGPGTRLLVL.

This chain links TRBV5-4 with TRBJ2-2; the D gene is possibly TRBD2 (6 bases). Germline assignment: CDR1 SGHNT and CDR2 YYREEE (reference sequence). This CDR3 spans 15 amino acids. Trimming removed 1 base from V and 4 bases from J, with 11 bases in between. CDR3 region: CASSLTSKGTGELFF. In nucleotides, the CDR3 is TGTGCCAGCAGCTTGACTAGCAAAGGCACCGGGGAGCTGTTTTTT.

The V and J genes are TRBV3-1 (or the pseudogene TRBV3-2) and TRBJ1-3; maybe TRBD1 (6 bases). CDR1 is LGHDT and CDR2 is YNNKEL in the germline V gene (reference sequence). This CDR3 comprises 16 residues. Trimming pared 8 bases from V and 0 bases from J, leaving 17 bases between. DNA for the CDR3: TGTGCCAGCCTTTCGGTCGGGGGGCTCTCTGGAAACACCATATATTTT. This encodes CASLSVGGLSGNTIYF.

The CDR3 DNA reads as TGTGCCAGCAGCTTAACGGCCAGCTCCTACAATGAGCAGTTCTTC. Protein product: CASSLTASSYNEQFF. This sequence joins TRBV7-2 and TRBJ2-1; D not resolved. The CDR3 length is 15 residues. The germline V gene has CDR1 SGHTA and CDR2 FQGNSA. Trimming removed 2 bases at V and 0 bases at J, with 8 bases between.

This chain links TRBV9 with TRBJ2-1; no clear D. In germline, CDR1 is SGDLS, CDR2 YYNGEE. The CDR3 covers 12 residues. V lost 6 bases to trimming and J lost 5 bases, with 9 bases between them. Here the CDR3 DNA reads TGTGCCAGCACAAACGTCAACAATGAGCAGTTCTTC. Translated, it gives CASTNVNNEQFF.

This rearrangement joins TRBV12-3 or TRBV12-4 to TRBJ1-1; D unclear. The V end lost 10 bases, the J end lost 11 bases, and 17 bases lay between the germline ends. The CDR3 length is 11 residues. CDR3 sequence (DNA): TGTGCCACGCTCGGGCCCTTAGAGGCTTTCTTT. Its protein product is CATLGPLEAFF.

The V gene is TRBV7-2, the J gene TRBJ2-5; D unresolved. This CDR3 region has 12 residues. Germline loops: CDR1 SGHTA, CDR2 FQGNSA. The V and J ends lost 4 bases and 4 bases respectively, with 7 bases between them. The CDR3 nucleotides read TGTGCCAGCAGCTCAACAAGAGAGACCCAGTACTTC. Encoded protein: CASSSTRETQYF. The full variable domain, completed using reference TRBV7-2 and TRBJ2-5, is GAGVSQSPSNKVTEKGKDVELRCDPISGHTALYWYRQSLGQGLEFLIYFQGNSAPDKSGLPSDRFSAERTGGSVSTLTIQRTQQEDSAVYLCASSSTRETQYFGPGTRLLVL.

The chain combines TRBV27 with TRBJ1-6; D is uncertain. V lost 3 bases to trimming and J lost 10 bases, with 10 bases between them. CDR1 is MNHEY, CDR2 SMNVEV, per germline (reference sequence). The CDR3 spans 13 residues. The CDR3 loop is CASSFPSGSPLHF. The CDR3 DNA sequence: TGTGCCAGCAGTTTCCCCTCCGGGTCACCCCTCCACTTT.

A single count supports this clone. The chain's CDR3 is CASSSVRRGINTEAFF. DNA of the CDR3: TGTGCCAGCAGCTCCGTAAGACGGGGGATAAACACTGAAGCTTTCTTT. The chain joins TRBV7-3 to TRBJ1-1, with D possibly being TRBD1 (5 bases). The CDR3 runs to 16 residues. Trimming removed 4 bases at V and 2 bases at J, with 17 bases between. CDR1 is SGHTA and CDR2 is FQGTGA in the germline V gene.

The chain combines TRBV27 with TRBJ1-1; D unclear. Germline V gene data show CDR1 as MNHEY and CDR2 as SMNVEV (reference sequence). V was trimmed by 6 bases and J by 2 bases, leaving 16 bases between them. The CDR3 has 15 residues. The CDR3 DNA sequence: TGTGCCAGCAGAACAGCTAAAAGCTTTAACACTGAAGCTTTCTTT. Its translation: CASRTAKSFNTEAFF.

The V and J genes are TRBV6-2 or TRBV6-3 and TRBJ2-5; TRBD2 agrees at 9 bases. The ends lost 5 bases at V and 4 bases at J; junction bases unmatched: 8. The CDR3 runs to 15 residues. Germline loops: CDR1 MNHEY, CDR2 SVGEGT. CDR3 in DNA: TGTGCCAGCAGTCAGCTAGCGGGAAAGGGAGAGACCCAGTACTTC. The encoded protein is CASSQLAGKGETQYF.